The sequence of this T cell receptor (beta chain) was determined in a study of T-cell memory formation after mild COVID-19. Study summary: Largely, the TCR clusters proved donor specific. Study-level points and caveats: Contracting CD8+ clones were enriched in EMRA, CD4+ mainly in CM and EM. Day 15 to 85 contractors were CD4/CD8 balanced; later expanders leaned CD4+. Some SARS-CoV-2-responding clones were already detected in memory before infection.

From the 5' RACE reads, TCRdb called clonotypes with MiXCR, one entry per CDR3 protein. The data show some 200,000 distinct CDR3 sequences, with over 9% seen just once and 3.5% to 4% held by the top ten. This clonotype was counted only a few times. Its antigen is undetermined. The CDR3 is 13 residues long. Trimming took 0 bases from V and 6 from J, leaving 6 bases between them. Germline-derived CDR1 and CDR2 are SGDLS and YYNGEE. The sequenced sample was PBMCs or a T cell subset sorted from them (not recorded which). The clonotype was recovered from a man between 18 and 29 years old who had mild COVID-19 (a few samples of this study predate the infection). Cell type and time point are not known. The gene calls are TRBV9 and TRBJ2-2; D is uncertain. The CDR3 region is CASSVEVAGELFF. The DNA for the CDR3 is TGTGCCAGCAGCGTAGAGGTAGCCGGGGAGCTGTTTTTT.